These 24 T cell receptor beta chains came from one sample sequenced in a study of T cell clonality in common variable immunodeficiency. Study results and caveats: Common variable immunodeficiency TCR beta sequences reportedly had fewer deletions and N-nucleotide insertions.

Their target antigens are unknown. Repertoires were generated with immunoSEQ multiplex PCR, while TCRdb's copy carries only in-frame clones and drops some. This repertoire holds about 26,000 clones, and none appear only once. The sequencing sample was made of peripheral blood mononuclear cells. All receptors come from a human donor with common variable immunodeficiency.

This clone was seen many times. The observed sequence ends 3 residues before the CDR3 terminus, with the missing tail filled in from the germline J gene. The V gene is TRBV30, the J gene TRBJ1-4; no reliable D call. The V gene's germline CDR1 is GTSNPN and CDR2 SVGIG (reference sequence). V shed 4 bases and J shed 1 base, with 7 bases lying between them. CDR3 length: 13 amino acids. The CDR3 region is CAWTKGTNEKLFF. Incomplete CDR3 DNA: TGTGCCTGGACTAAGGGAACTAATGAAAAA.

This clone was detected only a few times. Read data end 3 residues before the CDR3 end; the end is taken from the germline J gene. V gene TRBV7-9 combines with J gene TRBJ2-5, with a possible D match to TRBD2 (7 bases). CDR1 is SEHNR and CDR2 is FQNEAQ in the germline V gene (reference sequence). The CDR3 loop spans 14 amino acids. The V end was cut by 10 bases, the J end by 1 base, with 16 bases between. The sequenced CDR3 bases are TGTGCCACCCAAGGGGGGGGGCGCCAAGAGACC. Amino acids: CATQGGGRQET. The whole CDR3 reads CATQGGGRQETQYF.

In its sample, this clone was seen many times. Coverage ceases 3 residues before the CDR3 finishes, and the germline J gene fills in the end. J is TRBJ1-3 and V is TRBV7-2; TRBD1 agrees at 7 bases. Germline loops: CDR1 SGHTA, CDR2 FQGNSA. This CDR3 is 15 amino acids long. V lost 4 bases to trimming and J lost 3 bases; unmatched junction nucleotides: 6. The CDR3 bases that were read are TGTGCCAGCAGCTCGAGACAGGGTCGTGGAAACACC. It translates to CASSSRQGRGNT. Given in full, the CDR3 is CASSSRQGRGNTIYF.

This clone has ten or more counts. CDR3 DNA, as far as it was read: TGCGCCAGCAGCTTTAAAACCGGGGAG. This encodes CASSFKTGE. The whole CDR3 protein reads CASSFKTGELFF. The chain joins TRBV5-1 to TRBJ2-2; D remains ambiguous. The read terminates 3 residues ahead of where the CDR3 ends, so the germline J gene completes it. V lost 2 bases, J lost 5 bases, and 4 bases lay in between. The CDR3 sequence is 12 residues long. CDR1 is SGHRS, CDR2 YFSETQ, per germline.

The table lists this clone with many counts. From the germline J gene comes the end of the CDR3, since the read stops 3 residues before it. The V gene is TRBV18, the J gene TRBJ1-1, with 9 bases lining up with TRBD1. Germline CDR1 reads KGHSH; CDR2 reads LQKENI. The trim removed 1 base at V and 5 bases at J, leaving 5 bases unmatched. CDR3 length equals 15 residues. CDR3 protein: CASSPRSGTGTEAFF. The part of the CDR3 DNA that was read is TGTGCCAGCTCACCACGGTCGGGGACAGGGACTGAA.

This clone was detected ten times or more. The observed sequence ends 3 residues before the CDR3 terminus, with the missing tail filled in from the germline J gene. The chain uses TRBV7-2 and TRBJ1-2; possible D gene TRBD1, 5 bases. V was shortened by 5 bases and J by 2 bases, with 12 bases between the two germline ends. The length of the CDR3 is 14 residues. The germline gives CDR1 SGHTA, CDR2 FQGNSA. The CDR3 loop is CASSREAGNYGYTF. The CDR3 bases that were read are TGTGCCAGCAGCAGAGAAGCAGGGAACTATGGC.

This clone occurred many times. The read terminates 3 residues before the CDR3 end, so the remaining end is supplied by the germline J gene. The J gene is TRBJ2-5, the V gene TRBV18; no clear D. Trimming removed 6 bases at V and 2 bases at J, with 10 bases between. This CDR3 contains 13 residues. The germline V gene has CDR1 KGHSH and CDR2 LQKENI. The covered CDR3 bases are TGTGCCAGCTCCCTCGCCCTACAAGAGACC. This sequence encodes CASSLALQET. The CDR3 as a whole reads CASSLALQETQYF. Filled out from reference TRBV18 and TRBJ2-5, the complete variable domain reads NAGVMQNPRHLVRRRGQEARLRCSPMKGHSHVYWYRQLPEEGLKFMVYLQKENIIDESGMPKERFSAEFPKEGPSILRIQQVVRGDSAAYFCASSLALQETQYFGPGTRLLVL.

In its sample, this clone was seen many times. The junction and the germline gene differ at one end; a read error may be behind it. The read ends 3 residues before the CDR3 terminus; that terminus is restored from the germline J gene. V is TRBV5-1 and J is TRBJ2-2, with D possibly called TRBD1 or TRBD2 (5 bases each). The CDR3 is 14 residues long. Germline CDR1 and CDR2: SGHRS and YFSETQ. CDR3 DNA (partial): TGCGCCAGCAGAGGAGAGGGGAACTCCGGGGAG. This translates into CASRGEGNSGE. The full CDR3 protein is CASRGEGNSGELFF. Using reference TRBV5-1 and TRBJ2-2 for the parts outside the CDR3, the full variable domain is KAGVTQTPRYLIKTRGQQVTLSCSPISGHRSVSWYQQTPGQGLQFLFEYFSETQRNKGNFPGRFSGRQFSNSRSEMNVSTLELGDSALYLCASRGEGNSGELFFGEGSRLTVL.

This clone came up a few times. Sequencing ends 3 residues short of the CDR3 end; the germline J gene provides the rest. The chain uses TRBV7-6 and TRBJ1-1; 8 bases map to TRBD1. Germline lookup yields CDR1 SGHVS and CDR2 FNYEAQ. V was pared by 5 bases and J by 5 bases, with 4 bases of the junction left unmatched. The CDR3 loop spans 13 amino acids. CDR3 sequence: CASSMTGDTEAFF. The sequenced CDR3 bases are TGTGCCAGCAGCATGACAGGGGATACTGAA.

This clone was seen more than once but under ten times. The read ends 3 residues early relative to the CDR3; the germline J gene fills the gap. This chain joins TRBV13 and TRBJ2-7; weak D call: TRBD1 (6 bases). CDR1 PRHDT and CDR2 FYEKMQ come from the germline V gene (reference sequence). The V end was cut by 1 base, the J end by 5 bases, with 21 bases between. The length of the CDR3 is 17 residues. CDR3 bases read: TGTGCCAGCAGCTTAGATGGGGGCAGGGGCCTTAGGAACGAG. Its translation is CASSLDGGRGLRNE. Given in full, the CDR3 is CASSLDGGRGLRNEQYF.

This clone was counted at least ten times. The read ends 3 residues before the CDR3 terminus; that terminus is restored from the germline J gene. The V gene is TRBV2, the J gene TRBJ2-5; D ambiguous. The CDR3 has 12 amino acids. V was pared by 8 bases and J by 2 bases, with 9 bases between. Germline V gives CDR1 SNHLY, CDR2 FYNNEI. The part of the CDR3 DNA that was read is TGTGCCAGCTGCGGCTTACAAGAGACC. This encodes CASCGLQET. The complete CDR3 sequence is CASCGLQETQYF.

This clone appeared many times. The read falls 3 residues short of the CDR3 end, and the missing part is taken from the germline J gene. The chain uses TRBV20-1 and TRBJ2-3; 7 positions match TRBD2. Trimming cost V 0 bases and J 4 bases; bases outside gene matches: 7. The CDR3 contains 15 residues. The germline V gene encodes CDR1 DFQATT and CDR2 SNEGSKA (reference sequence). CDR3 DNA (partial): TGCAGTGCTAGAGATCTGGGGGGGTCCGCAGATACG. This translates into CSARDLGGSADT. The CDR3, in full, reads CSARDLGGSADTQYF.

This clone came up many times. The sequenced fragment ends 3 residues before the CDR3 boundary, so the rest is inferred from the germline J gene. The V gene is TRBV6-2 or TRBV6-3, the J gene TRBJ2-5; perhaps TRBD2 as D (5 bases). The V end lost 4 bases, the J end lost 4 bases, and 19 bases lay between the germline ends. The CDR3 runs 16 residues. Germline V gives CDR1 MNHEY, CDR2 SVGEGT. The CDR3: CASSSQTTGTRETQYF. The covered CDR3 bases are TGTGCCAGCAGTTCACAGACTACGGGCACAAGAGAGACC.

This clone was seen ten or more times. The sequenced fragment ends 3 residues before the CDR3 boundary, so the rest is inferred from the germline J gene. V usage is TRBV11-2 and J usage is TRBJ2-5; D ambiguous. With 3 bases removed from V and 4 bases from J, the gap between germline ends came to 9 bases. CDR3 length: 13 amino acids. CDR1 SGHAT and CDR2 FQNNGV come from the germline V gene. The CDR3 protein is CASSLAPRETQYF. The covered CDR3 bases are TGTGCCAGCAGCTTGGCCCCCCGAGAGACC.

This clone occurred many times. The read is 3 residues too short to cover the CDR3 end, so that end is filled in from the germline J gene. V and J are TRBV7-8 and TRBJ2-7, with 8 bases aligning to TRBD1. The CDR3 consists of 15 residues. Germline CDR1 and CDR2: SGHVS and FQNEAQ. The trim removed 5 bases at V and 4 bases at J, leaving 10 bases unmatched. The CDR3 is CASSARQGPVYEQYF. CDR3 bases read: TGTGCCAGCAGCGCCAGACAGGGGCCGGTGTACGAG.

This clone was seen many times. With the read ending 3 residues before the CDR3 end, the germline J gene is used to fill in that end. The chain uses TRBV20-1 and TRBJ1-1; 9 bases are shared with TRBD1. Unmatched junction bases numbered 8, after V lost 3 bases and J lost 0 bases. Germline loops: CDR1 DFQATT, CDR2 SNEGSKA (reference sequence). This CDR3 has 16 amino acids. The chain's CDR3 is CSASPNRGLVNTEAFF. The DNA read from the CDR3 is TGCAGTGCTAGTCCCAACAGGGGGCTGGTGAACACTGAA.

This clone occurred many times. The CDR3 sequence is CSAGRLAGGTYEQYF. The sequenced CDR3 bases are TGCAGTGCTGGACGACTAGCGGGAGGAACCTACGAG. This chain links TRBV20-1 with TRBJ2-7; 13 bases agree with TRBD2. With the read ending 3 residues before the CDR3 end, the germline J gene is used to fill in that end. The germline gives CDR1 DFQATT, CDR2 SNEGSKA (reference sequence). Unmatched junction bases numbered 6, after V lost 5 bases and J lost 2 bases. The CDR3 length is 15 residues.

This clone was detected ten times or more. The sequence runs out 3 residues before the end of the CDR3; the remainder is reconstructed from the germline J gene. This chain uses TRBV29-1 with TRBJ1-1, with 7 bases fitting TRBD1. There are 12 residues in the CDR3. After removal of 7 bases from V and 1 base from J, the junction contained 3 bases not matched to a gene. The germline V gene encodes CDR1 SQVTM and CDR2 ANQGSEA. The CDR3 spells CSARTGNTEAFF. The CDR3 bases that were read are TGCAGCGCCCGGACAGGGAACACTGAA.

This clone was observed at least ten times. The read ends 3 residues early relative to the CDR3; the germline J gene fills the gap. The chain has TRBV20-1 and TRBJ2-1; TRBD2 matches at 9 bases. V dropped 5 bases and J dropped 0; count of bases not matched to a gene: 2. The CDR3 has 14 residues. CDR1 and CDR2 from the germline V gene are DFQATT and SNEGSKA (reference sequence). The CDR3 region is CSADSGSSYNEQFF. The DNA read from the CDR3 is TGCAGTGCTGATAGCGGGAGCTCCTACAATGAG.

This clone occurred many times. The CDR3 end falls 3 residues outside the read, so it is completed with the germline J gene. J is TRBJ1-6 and V is TRBV23-1, with TRBD1 as a possible D gene (5 bases). TRBV23-1 is an ORF, with its function uncertain. The V and J ends lost 0 bases and 7 bases respectively, with 19 bases between them. The CDR3 has 18 amino acids. The CDR3: CASSQSVGLPPINSPLHF. The part of the CDR3 DNA that was read is TGCGCCAGCAGTCAATCGGTGGGGCTGCCACCGATAAATTCACCC.

This clone was recorded at least ten times. The missing CDR3 end, 3 residues past where the read stops, is filled in from the germline J gene. V usage is TRBV18 and J usage is TRBJ1-2; D might be TRBD1 (6 bases). This CDR3 is built from 12 residues. V gave up 3 bases and J gave up 6 bases, with 8 bases separating them. CDR1 is KGHSH and CDR2 is LQKENI in the germline V gene. CDR3 in amino acids: CASSPRGDGYTF. CDR3 DNA (partial): TGTGCCAGCTCACCCAGGGGAGATGGC. The full variable domain, with the rest looked up from reference TRBV18 and TRBJ1-2, is NAGVMQNPRHLVRRRGQEARLRCSPMKGHSHVYWYRQLPEEGLKFMVYLQKENIIDESGMPKERFSAEFPKEGPSILRIQQVVRGDSAAYFCASSPRGDGYTFGSGTRLTVV.

This clone has a count of ten or more. The CDR3 extends 3 residues past the end of the read, so its final part is completed from the germline J gene. The V call is TRBV6-2 or TRBV6-3, the J call TRBJ2-3; TRBD2 agrees at 10 bases. Germline V gene sequence: CDR1 MNHEY, CDR2 SVGEGT. The CDR3 covers 14 residues. J lost 4 bases, V lost 10 bases, and 8 bases had no gene match. CDR3 sequence: CATKTTSGADTQYF. The CDR3 bases that were read are TGTGCCACCAAAACCACTAGCGGGGCAGATACG.

The sample holds many counts of this clone. The read comes to an end 3 residues before the CDR3 does, leaving the germline J gene to fill in the end. The V call is TRBV2, the J call TRBJ2-1, with D perhaps TRBD2 (6 bases). With 3 bases removed from V and 9 bases from J, the gap between germline ends came to 15 bases. Per germline, CDR1 SNHLY and CDR2 FYNNEI. The CDR3 runs to 14 residues. CDR3 DNA, as far as it was read: TGTGCCAGCAGTGACTGGGGGGTTCGAAGTGAG. Protein product: CASSDWGVRSE. The full CDR3 protein is CASSDWGVRSEQFF.

In regard to this clone: The read halts 3 residues ahead of the CDR3 end, with the missing end drawn from the germline J gene. V and J are TRBV20-1 and TRBJ2-1, with 11 bases matching TRBD2. Trimming took 0 bases from V and 5 from J; bases not matched to a gene: 6. This CDR3 has 16 amino acids. Germline values: CDR1 DFQATT, CDR2 SNEGSKA (reference sequence). The CDR3 bases that were read are TGCAGTGCTAGAGATCTGGCTAGCGGGGGGCACAATGAG. It translates to CSARDLASGGHNE. From start to end, the CDR3 is CSARDLASGGHNEQFF.